These T cell receptor beta chains were read from a single sample in a study of neoadjuvant anti-PD-1 for oral cavity cancer. Assay used: immunoSEQ multiplex PCR; TCRdb lists only in-frame clones, some missing. Of 70,000 to 95,000 clones in the sample, 84% are singletons; the top ten hold 2.5% to 3.5%. This specimen consisted of PBMCs, obtained before nivolumab (anti-PD-1) treatment. All receptors derive from a person aged 40 to 85 with oral cavity squamous cell carcinoma. Each CDR3 is given with its conserved first and last residue. Fields, in order: clone size, J gene, V gene, D gene, CDR3 length, CDR3 protein, CDR3 DNA. The D gene is left open where the match is weak. Clone size is not always given. Where it is, it says once, few, many or a class for expanded clones.

clone size: once
J gene: TRBJ2-5
V gene: TRBV7-6
D gene: TRBD2
CDR3 length: 16
CDR3 protein: CASSWGDGRAPETQYF
CDR3 DNA: TGTGCCAGCAGCTGGGGGGACGGGAGGGCCCCCGAGACCCAGTACTTC

clone size: NA
J gene: TRBJ2-5
V gene: TRBV27
D gene: TRBD1
CDR3 length: 15
CDR3 protein: CASSPYPGQRETQYF
CDR3 DNA: TGTGCCAGCAGTCCGTACCCGGGACAGAGAGAGACCCAGTACTTC

clone size: NA
J gene: TRBJ1-2
V gene: TRBV6-1
D gene: NA
CDR3 length: 13
CDR3 protein: CASSEVTSYGYTF
CDR3 DNA: TGTGCCAGCAGTGAAGTGACGAGCTATGGCTACACCTTC

clone size: once
J gene: TRBJ2-7
V gene: TRBV11-3
D gene: NA
CDR3 length: 13
CDR3 protein: CASSLDPLYEQYF
CDR3 DNA: TGTGCCAGCAGCTTAGACCCCCTCTACGAGCAGTACTTC

clone size: few
J gene: TRBJ2-1
V gene: TRBV10-3
D gene: NA
CDR3 length: 14
CDR3 protein: CATIYSALYNEQFF
CDR3 DNA: TGTGCCACCATATATAGCGCGCTCTACAATGAGCAGTTCTTC

clone size: few
J gene: TRBJ1-2
V gene: TRBV7-9
D gene: NA
CDR3 length: 14
CDR3 protein: CASSLSTDRLGYTF
CDR3 DNA: TGTGCCAGCAGCTTATCGACTGACAGGCTTGGCTACACCTTC

clone size: NA
J gene: TRBJ1-1
V gene: TRBV10-3
D gene: TRBD1
CDR3 length: 15
CDR3 protein: CAISDRGTGYTEAFF
CDR3 DNA: TGTGCCATCAGTGACCGAGGGACAGGGTACACTGAAGCTTTCTTT

clone size: few
J gene: TRBJ2-7
V gene: TRBV27
D gene: NA
CDR3 length: 12
CDR3 protein: CDPSGPPDEQYF
CDR3 DNA: TGTGACCCTTCAGGGCCCCCCGACGAGCAGTACTTC

clone size: NA
J gene: TRBJ1-4
V gene: TRBV6-5
D gene: NA
CDR3 length: 12
CDR3 protein: CASRGTREKLFF
CDR3 DNA: TGTGCCAGCAGGGGTACACGAGAAAAACTGTTTTTT

clone size: NA
J gene: TRBJ1-1
V gene: TRBV13
D gene: NA
CDR3 length: 13
CDR3 protein: CASRRGQNLEAFF
CDR3 DNA: TGTGCCAGCAGACGCGGACAGAACCTTGAAGCTTTCTTT

clone size: NA
J gene: TRBJ1-1
V gene: TRBV11-2
D gene: NA
CDR3 length: 15
CDR3 protein: CASSLSQGTNTEAFF
CDR3 DNA: TGTGCCAGCAGCTTAAGCCAGGGAACGAACACTGAAGCTTTCTTT

clone size: few
J gene: TRBJ2-2
V gene: TRBV9
D gene: NA
CDR3 length: 14
CDR3 protein: CASSVYGGPGALFF
CDR3 DNA: TGTGCCAGCAGCGTATATGGTGGTCCCGGGGCGCTGTTTTTT

clone size: NA
J gene: TRBJ1-2
V gene: TRBV2
D gene: TRBD1
CDR3 length: 16
CDR3 protein: CASARLGQGASGRYTF
CDR3 DNA: TGTGCCAGCGCGAGATTGGGACAGGGTGCAAGTGGGCGCTACACCTTC

clone size: NA
J gene: TRBJ2-3
V gene: TRBV2
D gene: TRBD2
CDR3 length: 15
CDR3 protein: CASSGGAGVTDTQYF
CDR3 DNA: TGTGCCAGCAGTGGGGGAGCGGGGGTCACAGATACGCAGTATTTT

clone size: once
J gene: TRBJ1-1
V gene: TRBV11-2
D gene: NA
CDR3 length: 16
CDR3 protein: CASSFRGTVGNTEAFF
CDR3 DNA: TGTGCCAGCAGCTTTAGGGGGACGGTGGGTAACACTGAAGCTTTCTTT

clone size: NA
J gene: TRBJ2-1
V gene: TRBV9
D gene: NA
CDR3 length: 15
CDR3 protein: CASSGGLVGSNEQFF
CDR3 DNA: TGTGCCAGCAGCGGGGGATTAGTCGGAAGCAATGAGCAGTTCTTC

clone size: NA
J gene: TRBJ2-5
V gene: TRBV6-6
D gene: NA
CDR3 length: 14
CDR3 protein: CASSPLRDQETQYF
CDR3 DNA: TGTGCCAGCAGTCCACTAAGGGACCAAGAGACCCAGTACTTC

clone size: NA
J gene: TRBJ1-5
V gene: TRBV2
D gene: TRBD1
CDR3 length: 13
CDR3 protein: CASTGQSNQPQHF
CDR3 DNA: TGTGCCAGCACGGGACAGAGCAATCAGCCCCAGCATTTT

clone size: NA
J gene: TRBJ2-2
V gene: TRBV9
D gene: NA
CDR3 length: 17
CDR3 protein: CASSAVELAGANGELFF
CDR3 DNA: TGTGCCAGCAGCGCCGTGGAGTTGGCAGGGGCGAACGGGGAGCTGTTTTTT

clone size: NA
J gene: TRBJ2-3
V gene: TRBV15
D gene: NA
CDR3 length: 15
CDR3 protein: CATSRAGDSGDTQYF
CDR3 DNA: TGTGCCACCAGCAGAGCGGGAGATTCCGGAGATACGCAGTATTTT

clone size: NA
J gene: TRBJ1-2
V gene: TRBV5-5
D gene: TRBD1
CDR3 length: 14
CDR3 protein: CASSLSTGGYGYTF
CDR3 DNA: TGTGCCAGCAGCTTGTCGACAGGGGGCTATGGCTACACCTTC

clone size: NA
J gene: TRBJ2-1
V gene: TRBV28
D gene: NA
CDR3 length: 17
CDR3 protein: CASGEIIGLGGYNEQFF
CDR3 DNA: TGTGCCAGCGGTGAAATCATCGGACTAGGGGGATACAATGAGCAGTTCTTC

clone size: NA
J gene: TRBJ2-7
V gene: TRBV29-1
D gene: NA
CDR3 length: 11
CDR3 protein: CSVGQGNEQYF
CDR3 DNA: TGCAGCGTTGGCCAGGGGAACGAGCAGTACTTC

clone size: NA
J gene: TRBJ1-4
V gene: TRBV5-6
D gene: NA
CDR3 length: 15
CDR3 protein: CASSLGAAANEKLFF
CDR3 DNA: TGTGCCAGCAGCTTGGGGGCGGCAGCTAATGAAAAACTGTTTTTT

clone size: NA
J gene: TRBJ2-7
V gene: TRBV28
D gene: TRBD2
CDR3 length: 15
CDR3 protein: CASSTLAGPSYEQYF
CDR3 DNA: TGTGCCAGCAGTACCCTAGCGGGTCCCTCCTACGAGCAGTACTTC

clone size: NA
J gene: TRBJ2-5
V gene: TRBV2
D gene: TRBD2
CDR3 length: 16
CDR3 protein: CASRESLAGGRETQYF
CDR3 DNA: TGTGCCAGCAGAGAAAGCCTAGCGGGAGGCAGGGAGACCCAGTACTTC

clone size: NA
J gene: TRBJ2-7
V gene: TRBV6-5
D gene: TRBD1
CDR3 length: 14
CDR3 protein: CASSWTGVSYEQYF
CDR3 DNA: TGTGCCAGCAGTTGGACAGGGGTTTCCTACGAGCAGTACTTC

clone size: NA
J gene: TRBJ1-3
V gene: TRBV27
D gene: NA
CDR3 length: 18
CDR3 protein: CASSLSATTGRSGNTIYF
CDR3 DNA: TGTGCCAGCAGTTTATCCGCCACTACAGGGAGGTCTGGAAACACCATATATTTT